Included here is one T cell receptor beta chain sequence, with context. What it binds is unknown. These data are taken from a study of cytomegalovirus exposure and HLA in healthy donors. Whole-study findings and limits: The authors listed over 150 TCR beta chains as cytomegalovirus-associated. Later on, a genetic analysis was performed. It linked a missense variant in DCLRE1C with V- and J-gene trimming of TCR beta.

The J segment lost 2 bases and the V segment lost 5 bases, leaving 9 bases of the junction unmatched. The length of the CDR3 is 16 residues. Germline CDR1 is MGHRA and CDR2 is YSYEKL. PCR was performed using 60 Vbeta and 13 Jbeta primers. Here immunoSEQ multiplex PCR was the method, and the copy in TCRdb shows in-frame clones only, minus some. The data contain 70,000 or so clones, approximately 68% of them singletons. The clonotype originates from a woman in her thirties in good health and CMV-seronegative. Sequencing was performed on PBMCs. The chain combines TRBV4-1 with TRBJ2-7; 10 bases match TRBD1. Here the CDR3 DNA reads TGCGCCAGCAGCTTCTCCGGGACAGGGGAAACCTACGAGCAGTACTTC. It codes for CASSFSGTGETYEQYF.